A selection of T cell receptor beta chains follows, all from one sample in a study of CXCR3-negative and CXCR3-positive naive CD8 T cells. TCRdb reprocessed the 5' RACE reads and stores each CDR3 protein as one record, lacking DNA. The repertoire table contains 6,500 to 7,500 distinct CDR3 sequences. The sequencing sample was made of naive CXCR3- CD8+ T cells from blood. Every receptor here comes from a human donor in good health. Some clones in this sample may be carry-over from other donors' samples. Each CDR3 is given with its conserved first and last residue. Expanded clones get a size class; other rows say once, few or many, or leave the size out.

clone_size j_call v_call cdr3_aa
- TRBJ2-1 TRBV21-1 CASSKEKNLAEPLQFF
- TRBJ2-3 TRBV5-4 CASSQKPGGTDTQYF
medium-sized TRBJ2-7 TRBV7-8 CASSKRGDEQYF
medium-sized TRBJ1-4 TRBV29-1 CSVWGGEKLFF
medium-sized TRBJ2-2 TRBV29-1 CSVVVSGSVGELFF
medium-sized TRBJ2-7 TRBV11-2 CASSFGAPESYEQYF
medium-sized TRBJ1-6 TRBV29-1 CSAWTGDKNSPLHF
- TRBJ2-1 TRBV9 CASSSSLAGVSYNEQFF
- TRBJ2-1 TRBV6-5 CASRWVNEQFF
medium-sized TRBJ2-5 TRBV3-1 CASKTGQRETQYF
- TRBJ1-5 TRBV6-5 CASSTMSDPQHF
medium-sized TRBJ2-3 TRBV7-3 CASSFSGGAADTQYF
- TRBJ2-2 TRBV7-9 CASTQSTGYSGELFF
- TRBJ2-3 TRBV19 CASSATGGRSDTQYF
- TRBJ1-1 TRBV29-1 CSELRSVHEAFF
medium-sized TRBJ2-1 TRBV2 CASIIASSYNEQFF
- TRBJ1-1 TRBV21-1 CASNQGRKEAFF
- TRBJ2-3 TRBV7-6 CASSQARGDTQYF
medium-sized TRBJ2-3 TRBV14 CASSQVSASTDTQYF
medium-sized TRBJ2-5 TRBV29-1 CSVDGQGEEETQYF
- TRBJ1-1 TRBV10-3 CAISQTTENTEAFF
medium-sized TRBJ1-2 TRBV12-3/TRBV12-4 CASSFEADYGYTF
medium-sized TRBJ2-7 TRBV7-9 CASSLVPEEQYF
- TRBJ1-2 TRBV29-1 CSEFPSGERGYGYTF
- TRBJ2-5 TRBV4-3 CASSQDEGLAGGETQYF
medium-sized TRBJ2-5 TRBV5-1 CASSLVVEEETQYF
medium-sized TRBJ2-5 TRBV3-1 CASSQEGRPVPQETQYF
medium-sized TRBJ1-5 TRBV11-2 CASSLDGWDQPQHF
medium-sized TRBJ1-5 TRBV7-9 CASSPGQGNQPQHF
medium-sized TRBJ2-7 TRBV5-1 CASSLGRLADYEQYF
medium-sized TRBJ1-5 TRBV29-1 CSVSTGSHQPQHF
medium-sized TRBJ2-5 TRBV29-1 CSVEDSGPGTQYF
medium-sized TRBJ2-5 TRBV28 CASSPWGRGDQETQYF
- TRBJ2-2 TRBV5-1 CASSLDRGSGELFF
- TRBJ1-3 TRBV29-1 CSYARSGNTIYF
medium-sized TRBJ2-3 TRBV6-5 CASSYGRGTDTQYF
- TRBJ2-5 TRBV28 CASSLRLEETQYF
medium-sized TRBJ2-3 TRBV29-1 CSVSTTTSGGKTDTQYF
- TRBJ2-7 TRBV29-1 CSVETPSSYEQYF
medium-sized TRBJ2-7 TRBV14 CASSQTGLDEQYF
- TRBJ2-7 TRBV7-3 CASSNGQGNEQYF